Included here is one T cell receptor beta chain sequence, with context. The antigen is unknown. This entry is derived from a study of beta chain features in type 1 diabetes. Study results and caveats: Shorter TCRB CDR3s, moderately but significantly so, were found in Type 1 diabetes patients in all four CD4+ subsets. In patients and controls equally, PCR might favor templates that are shorter. Possibly, sequencing cDNA over-represented cells that had high TCR expression levels.

Germline CDR1 SGHTA, CDR2 FQGNSA. Trimming at V came to 9 bases and at J to 5 bases, leaving 6 bases not matched to a gene. This CDR3 comprises 14 residues. The investigators reverse transcribed all of the isolated RNA, so they sequenced expressed TCRB transcripts. This table comes from immunoSEQ multiplex PCR, and its TCRdb copy is limited to in-frame clones, with some not included. Of some 150,000 clones in the sample, around a tenth were seen once. The clonotype was recovered from a woman aged 40-49 years in good health. This chain joins TRBV7-2 and TRBJ2-1; 11 nucleotides match TRBD2. What was sequenced was central memory CD4+ T cells from blood. This CDR3 reads CASLAGGADNEQFF. The CDR3, as DNA: TGTGCCAGTCTAGCGGGGGGAGCTGACAATGAGCAGTTCTTC.